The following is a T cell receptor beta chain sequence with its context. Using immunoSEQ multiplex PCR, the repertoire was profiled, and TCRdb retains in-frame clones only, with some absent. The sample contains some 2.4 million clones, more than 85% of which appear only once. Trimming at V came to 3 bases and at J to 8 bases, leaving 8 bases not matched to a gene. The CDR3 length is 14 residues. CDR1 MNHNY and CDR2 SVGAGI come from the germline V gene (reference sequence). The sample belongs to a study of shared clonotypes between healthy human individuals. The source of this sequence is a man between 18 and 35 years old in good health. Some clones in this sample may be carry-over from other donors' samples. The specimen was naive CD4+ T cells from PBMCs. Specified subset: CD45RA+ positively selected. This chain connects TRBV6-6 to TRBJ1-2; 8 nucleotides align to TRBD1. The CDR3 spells CASSYMGQDIGYTF. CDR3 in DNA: TGTGCCAGCAGTTATATGGGACAGGACATCGGCTACACCTTC.